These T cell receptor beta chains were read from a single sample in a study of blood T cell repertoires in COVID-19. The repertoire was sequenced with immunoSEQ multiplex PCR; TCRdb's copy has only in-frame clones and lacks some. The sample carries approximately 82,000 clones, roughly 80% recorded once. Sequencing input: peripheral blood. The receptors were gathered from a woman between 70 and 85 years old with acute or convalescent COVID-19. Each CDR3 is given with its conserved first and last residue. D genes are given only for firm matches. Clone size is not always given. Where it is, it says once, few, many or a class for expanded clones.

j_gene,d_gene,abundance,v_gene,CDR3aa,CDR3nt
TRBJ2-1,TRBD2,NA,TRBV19,CASSMALAGVNFNEQFF,TGTGCCAGTAGTATGGCTCTAGCGGGAGTCAACTTTAATGAGCAGTTCTTC
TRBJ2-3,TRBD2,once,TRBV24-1,CATSDSGLAGPTDTQYF,TGTGCCACCAGTGATTCGGGACTAGCGGGACCCACAGATACGCAGTATTTT
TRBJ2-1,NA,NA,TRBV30,CAWSVRRDSFYNEQFF,TGTGCCTGGAGTGTACGGCGGGACAGCTTCTACAATGAGCAGTTCTTC
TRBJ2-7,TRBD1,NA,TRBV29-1,CSVEGTGVDEQYF,TGCAGCGTTGAGGGGACAGGGGTAGACGAGCAGTACTTC
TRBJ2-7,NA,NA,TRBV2,CASAEGSFYEQYF,TGTGCCAGCGCGGAAGGAAGTTTCTACGAGCAGTACTTC
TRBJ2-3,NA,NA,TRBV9,CASSVHRVAADTQYF,TGTGCCAGCAGCGTCCACAGGGTGGCGGCAGATACGCAGTATTTT
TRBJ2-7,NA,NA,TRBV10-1,CASSETRNPSYEQYF,TGCGCCAGCAGTGAGACTAGAAATCCCTCGTACGAGCAGTACTTC
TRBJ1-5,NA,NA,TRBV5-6,CASSFYLTHNQPQHF,TGTGCCAGCAGCTTTTATCTTACTCACAATCAGCCCCAGCATTTT
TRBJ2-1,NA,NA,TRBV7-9,CASSPAGPYNEQFF,TGTGCCAGCAGCCCCGCGGGCCCCTACAATGAGCAGTTCTTC
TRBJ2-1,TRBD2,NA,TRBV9,CASSASVLAGPYNEQFF,TGTGCCAGCAGCGCGTCCGTACTAGCGGGACCTTACAATGAGCAGTTCTTC
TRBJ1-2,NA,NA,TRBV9,CASSPDSYGYTF,TGTGCCAGCAGCCCCGACAGTTATGGCTACACCTTC
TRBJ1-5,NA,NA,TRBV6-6,CASSPSRAPGQPQHF,TGTGCCAGCAGTCCCTCGAGGGCCCCGGGCCAGCCCCAGCATTTT
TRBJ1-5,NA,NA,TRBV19,CASRGHRDSNQPQHF,TGTGCCAGTAGAGGGCACAGGGATAGCAATCAGCCCCAGCATTTT
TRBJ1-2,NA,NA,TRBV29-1,CSVDVGGDGYGYTF,TGCAGCGTTGATGTTGGGGGGGATGGTTATGGCTACACCTTC
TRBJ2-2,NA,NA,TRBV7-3,CASSPAGINTGELFF,TGTGCCAGCAGCCCTGCGGGAATCAACACCGGGGAGCTGTTTTTT
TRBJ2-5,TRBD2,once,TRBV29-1,CSGIAGAKETQYF,TGCAGCGGGATAGCGGGGGCCAAAGAGACCCAGTACTTC
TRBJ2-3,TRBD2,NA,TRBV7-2,CASSLVLAGVQDTQYF,TGTGCCAGCAGCTTAGTTCTAGCGGGAGTGCAAGATACGCAGTATTTT
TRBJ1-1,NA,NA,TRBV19,CASSIEGRPWRRTEAFF,TGTGCCAGTAGTATCGAAGGCAGGCCATGGCGGAGGACTGAAGCTTTCTTT
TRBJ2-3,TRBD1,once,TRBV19,CASQEWDRLGYTDTQYF,TGTGCCAGCCAAGAGTGGGACAGGCTTGGTTACACAGATACGCAGTATTTT
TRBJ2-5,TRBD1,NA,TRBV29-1,CSVPGTGVRETQYF,TGCAGCGTTCCCGGGACAGGCGTAAGAGAGACCCAGTACTTC
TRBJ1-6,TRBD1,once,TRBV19,CASSATSGTGLGSPLHF,TGTGCCAGTAGTGCGACGTCCGGGACAGGTCTGGGTTCACCCCTCCACTTT
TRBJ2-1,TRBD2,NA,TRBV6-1,CASSEPSGRAYNEQFF,TGTGCCAGCAGTGAGCCCAGCGGGAGGGCTTACAATGAGCAGTTCTTC
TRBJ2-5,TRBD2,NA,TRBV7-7,CASSLARTSWETQYF,TGTGCCAGCAGCTTAGCCCGGACTAGTTGGGAGACCCAGTACTTC
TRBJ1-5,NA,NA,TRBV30,CAWSVGGLQPQHF,TGTGCCTGGAGTGTGGGGGGGTTACAGCCCCAGCATTTT
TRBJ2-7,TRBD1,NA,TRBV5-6,CASSRAAGGMYEQYF,TGTGCCAGCAGCCGTGCGGCAGGGGGAATGTACGAGCAGTACTTC
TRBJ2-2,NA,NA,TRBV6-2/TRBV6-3,CASSRQGGRRTGELFF,TGTGCCAGCAGCCGCCAAGGTGGGAGACGTACCGGGGAGCTGTTTTTT
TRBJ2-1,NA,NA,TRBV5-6,CASSLVRVPSNEQFF,TGTGCCAGCAGCTTGGTGCGGGTCCCCTCCAATGAGCAGTTCTTC
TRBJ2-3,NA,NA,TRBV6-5,CASSVSGIHTQYF,TGTGCCAGCTCCGTTAGCGGTATACATACGCAGTATTTT
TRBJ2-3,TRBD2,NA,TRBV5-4,CASSLVGGRLGDTQYF,TGTGCCAGCAGCTTGGTGGGCGGGAGGCTTGGAGATACGCAGTATTTT
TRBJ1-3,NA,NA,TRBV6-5,CASYEGFSGNTIYF,TGTGCCAGCTACGAGGGATTCTCTGGAAACACCATATATTTT
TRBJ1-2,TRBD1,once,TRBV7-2,CASTSLGWTGTINYGYTF,TGTGCCAGCACCTCCTTGGGGTGGACAGGGACCATTAACTATGGCTACACCTTC
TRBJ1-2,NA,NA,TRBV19,CASSMGQGPYGYTF,TGTGCCAGTAGTATGGGGCAGGGGCCCTATGGCTACACCTTC
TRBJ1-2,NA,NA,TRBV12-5,CASEDRSYGYTF,TGTGCTAGCGAGGACAGATCCTATGGCTACACCTTC
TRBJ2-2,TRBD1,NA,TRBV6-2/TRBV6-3,CASSSGGAFNTGELFF,TGTGCCAGCAGTTCAGGGGGAGCCTTCAACACCGGGGAGCTGTTTTTT
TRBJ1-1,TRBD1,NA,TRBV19,CASSTGQGAGAFF,TGTGCCAGTAGTACGGGACAGGGGGCGGGCGCTTTCTTT
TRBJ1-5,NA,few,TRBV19,CASAKGESNQPQHF,TGTGCCAGCGCAAAGGGGGAAAGCAATCAGCCCCAGCATTTT
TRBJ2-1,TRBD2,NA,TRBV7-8,CASTRLAGGQSSYNEQFF,TGTGCCAGCACCCGACTAGCGGGAGGCCAGAGCTCCTACAATGAGCAGTTCTTC
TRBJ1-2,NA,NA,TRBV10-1,CASSDRRDYGYTF,TGCGCCAGCAGTGACAGGAGGGACTATGGCTACACCTTC
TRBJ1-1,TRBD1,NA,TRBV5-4,CASSSTRDRDTEAFF,TGTGCCAGCAGCTCGACCCGGGACAGGGACACTGAAGCTTTCTTT
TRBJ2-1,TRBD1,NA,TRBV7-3,CASSLNVGQVNEQFF,TGTGCCAGCAGCTTAAACGTGGGACAGGTAAATGAGCAGTTCTTC
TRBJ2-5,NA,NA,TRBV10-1,CASRYPRSRGQETQYF,TGCGCCAGCAGGTATCCGCGAAGTAGGGGACAAGAGACCCAGTACTTC